The clone carrying this T cell receptor (beta chain) showed up many times. Its specificity is unknown. Each CDR3 protein is one row after TCRdb ran MiXCR on the 5' RACE reads. The sample includes 650,000 to 800,000 distinct CDR3 sequences, more than 6.5% of them seen just once. Germline assignment: CDR1 SGHTA and CDR2 FQGNSA. Trimming removed 2 bases at V and 1 base at J, with 6 bases between. The CDR3 is made up of 14 amino acids. The data derive from a study of identical twins. Regarding the study as a whole: Zero-insertion analyses could be partly confounded by invariant MAIT and iNKT cells. Out-of-frame alpha sequences common to twins exhibited a surplus of low generation probability.

This sample was shared with a second study, whose subject was yellow fever vaccine responses in identical twins.

Sequencing was carried out using PBMCs. This receptor was taken from a woman aged 18-35 years in good health. This sequence joins TRBV7-2 and TRBJ1-3, with D unclear. Here the CDR3 DNA reads TGTGCCAGCAGCTTACGGTTATCTGGAAACACCATATATTTT. Protein product: CASSLRLSGNTIYF.